These 16 T cell receptor beta chains share one sample of origin, sequenced in a study of cytomegalovirus exposure and HLA in healthy donors. PCR was performed using 60 Vbeta and 13 Jbeta primers. Using immunoSEQ multiplex PCR, the repertoire was profiled, and TCRdb retains in-frame clones only, with some absent. Of some 84,000 clones in the sample, around 80% were seen once. Sequenced material: PBMCs. The receptors stem from a male donor in good health and CMV-seropositive.

The gene calls are TRBV2 and TRBJ2-6; 7 positions agree with TRBD2. J gave up 4 bases and V 3 bases, and 9 bases lay outside the gene matches. Germline lookup yields CDR1 SNHLY and CDR2 FYNNEI. The CDR3 spans 17 residues. The CDR3 DNA reads TGTGCCAGCAGTGACCCCTCGGGGGGTGGCGGGGCCAACGTCCTGACTTTC. Its translation: CASSDPSGGGGANVLTF. The whole variable domain, remainder taken from reference TRBV2 and TRBJ2-6, is EPEVTQTPSHQVTQMGQEVILRCVPISNHLYFYWYRQILGQKVEFLVSFYNNEISEKSEIFDDQFSVERPDGSNFTLKIRSTKLEDSAMYFCASSDPSGGGGANVLTFGAGSRLTVL.

This clone was observed a single time. V and J are TRBV6-1 and TRBJ1-2; 10 bases match TRBD1. The V segment lost 1 base and the J segment 4 bases; nucleotides outside the gene matches: 6. Germline values: CDR1 MNHNS, CDR2 SASEGT. The CDR3 length is 16 residues. This chain's CDR3 is CASSEGTGGGGYGYTF. As DNA, the CDR3 is TGTGCCAGCAGTGAAGGGACAGGGGGTGGCGGCTATGGCTACACCTTC.

This clone was seen a handful of times. The rearrangement uses TRBV5-1 and TRBJ2-7; 11 bases align to TRBD2. This CDR3 has 14 residues. Germline V gene data show CDR1 as SGHRS and CDR2 as YFSETQ. With 4 bases clipped from V and 4 bases from J, the junction kept 4 bases outside the gene matches. In DNA form, the CDR3 reads TGCGCCAGCAGCGGCGGGACTAGCGGTTACGAGCAGTACTTC. Amino acid sequence: CASSGGTSGYEQYF.

The rearrangement joins TRBV6-5 to TRBJ2-7; 8 nucleotides align to TRBD1. This CDR3 is 16 amino acids long. With V trimmed by 0 bases and J by 2 bases, 6 bases remained unmatched. The germline CDR1 and CDR2 sequences are MNHEY and SVGAGI. CDR3 region: CASSYSPGGLAYEQYF. The CDR3 bases are TGTGCCAGCAGTTACTCGCCAGGGGGCCTAGCCTACGAGCAGTACTTC.

The gene calls are TRBV30 and TRBJ2-5; 7 bases match TRBD2. Germline assignment: CDR1 GTSNPN and CDR2 SVGIG (reference sequence). V dropped 5 bases and J dropped 7; count of bases not matched to a gene: 7. CDR3 length: 12 amino acids. The CDR3 here is CAWAPTGGTQYF. The CDR3 bases are TGTGCCTGGGCCCCCACGGGGGGGACCCAGTACTTC. The whole variable domain, remainder taken from reference TRBV30 and TRBJ2-5, is SQTIHQWPATLVQPVGSPLSLECTVEGTSNPNLYWYRQAAGRGLQLLFYSVGIGQISSEVPQNLSASRPQDRQFILSSKKLLLSDSGFYLCAWAPTGGTQYFGPGTRLLVL.

V gene TRBV12-5 combines with J gene TRBJ1-1, with 10 bases that match TRBD1. This CDR3 has 14 residues. Germline trimming cut 6 bases from V and 1 base from J; bases unmatched to any gene: 2. Germline loops: CDR1 LGHNT, CDR2 FRNRAP. CDR3 sequence reads: CASGTGGQNTEAFF. In nucleotides, the CDR3 is TGTGCTAGTGGGACAGGGGGCCAGAACACTGAAGCTTTCTTT.

This clone is a singleton in its sample. The rearrangement links TRBV2 to TRBJ2-7; D is undetermined. The CDR3 has 10 residues. Trimming left V 5 bases short and J 5 bases short, with 4 bases between. Germline V lookup: CDR1 SNHLY, CDR2 FYNNEI. CDR3 nucleotides: TGTGCCAGCAGTATAAACGAGCAGTACTTC. It is translated as CASSINEQYF.

The gene calls are TRBV4-2 and TRBJ1-1; no clear D gene. Germline CDR1 is LGHNA and CDR2 is YNFKEQ. V was pared by 1 base and J by 2 bases, with 8 bases between. The length of the CDR3 is 14 residues. The CDR3, as DNA: TGTGCCAGCAGCCAAGGCCAGGTAAACACTGAAGCTTTCTTT. It translates to CASSQGQVNTEAFF.

The chain links TRBV5-1 to TRBJ1-5; D is perhaps TRBD1 (6 bases). The V gene's germline CDR1 is SGHRS and CDR2 YFSETQ. The length of the CDR3 is 13 residues. Trimming removed 3 bases from V and 6 bases from J, with 10 bases in between. The CDR3 DNA reads TGCGCCAGCAGCTCAGGGGATGGTCAGCCCCAGCATTTT. It translates to CASSSGDGQPQHF.

The rearrangement links TRBV2 to TRBJ2-5; unclear D gene. The V and J ends lost 3 bases and 7 bases respectively, with 9 bases between them. The CDR3 loop spans 12 amino acids. Looked up from germline, CDR1 is SNHLY and CDR2 is FYNNEI. CDR3 in amino acids: CASSDVRSTQYF. CDR3 DNA: TGTGCCAGCAGTGACGTGCGGTCGACCCAGTACTTC.

Details on this clone: A read error may account for a junction end that differs from germline. The J gene is TRBJ2-7, the V gene TRBV2; D is perhaps TRBD2 (5 bases). Germline CDR1 and CDR2: SNHLY and FYNNEI. This CDR3 has 14 amino acids. The CDR3 region is CASSVSSFSFEQYF. The CDR3 DNA is TGTGCCAGCAGTGTGTCTAGCTTTTCCTTCGAGCAGTACTTC.

J is TRBJ2-1 and V is TRBV5-6; 11 bases are a match to TRBD2. The V gene end was trimmed by 3 bases and the J gene end by 8 bases; junction bases not matched to a gene: 10. Germline V gives CDR1 SGHDT, CDR2 YYEEEE. The CDR3 sequence is 16 residues long. The CDR3 loop is CASSSLSGRARDEQFF. The CDR3, as DNA: TGTGCCAGCAGCTCTCTTAGCGGGAGGGCGAGAGATGAGCAGTTCTTC.

The chain is built from TRBV6-5 and TRBJ2-2; maybe TRBD1 (6 bases). The V gene lost 2 bases and the J gene lost 1 base, with 11 bases spanning the gap. Per the germline V gene, CDR1 is MNHEY and CDR2 is SVGAGI. CDR3 length: 16 residues. CDR3 region: CASSYAPGQNTGELFF. CDR3 nucleotide sequence: TGTGCCAGCAGTTACGCGCCGGGACAGAACACCGGGGAGCTGTTTTTT.

The chain is built from TRBV27 and TRBJ2-5; the match to TRBD1 covers 10 bases. Per the germline V gene, CDR1 is MNHEY and CDR2 is SMNVEV (reference sequence). This CDR3 contains 14 residues. Germline trimming cut 6 bases from V and 5 bases from J; bases unmatched to any gene: 6. The CDR3 nucleotides are TGTGCCAGCAGAAGACAGGGGGCGTGGGAGACCCAGTACTTC. This translates into CASRRQGAWETQYF.

The gene calls are TRBV5-8 and TRBJ2-7; possible D gene TRBD1, 5 bases. The V end was cut by 5 bases, the J end by 3 bases, with 12 bases between. The CDR3 consists of 13 residues. Germline V gene sequence: CDR1 SGHTS, CDR2 YDEGEE. CDR3 DNA sequence: TGTGCCAGCAGTTTAGCTCAGGGCTACGAGCAGTACTTC. It encodes CASSLAQGYEQYF.

V is TRBV7-9 and J is TRBJ2-3, with D unclear. Germline V gene lookup returns CDR1 SEHNR and CDR2 FQNEAQ (reference sequence). V gave up 5 bases and J gave up 3 bases, with 15 bases separating them. The CDR3 runs to 15 residues. This chain's CDR3 is CASSKSSSRTDTQYF. The CDR3 DNA reads TGTGCCAGCAGCAAGAGCTCATCGAGGACAGATACGCAGTATTTT.